This TCR beta chain originates from a study of post-analysis software for immune sequencing data. About the study: Both relapsing-remitting and secondary progressive multiple sclerosis featured among the disease courses, as did progressive-relapsing multiple sclerosis.

There are 16 residues in the CDR3. V dropped 4 bases and J dropped 6; count of bases not matched to a gene: 8. Germline CDR1 and CDR2: SGHAT and FQNNGV. As for this clonotype: What it binds is unknown.

Notes on the study in general: Controls significantly exceeded multiple sclerosis patients in normalized Chao1 diversity. Strong co-clustering by F measure was seen for same-batch samples. Patients used several TRBV segments, including TRBV5-6, TRBV5-1 and TRBV20-1, more often than controls.

The TCR beta cDNA libraries contained unique molecular identifiers. Starting from approximately 0.95 to 9.8 million T cells, the study yielded roughly 0.5 million cDNA molecules. TCRdb reprocessed the PCR reads via MiXCR and lists one record per CDR3 protein. Of roughly 540,000 distinct CDR3 sequences listed, around a third are singletons. The chain combines TRBV11-2 with TRBJ2-7; 14 bases fit TRBD2. The sample was blood. The sequence was obtained from a girl between 2 and 17 years old with multiple sclerosis. The CDR3 loop is CASSSKPGLAGVEQYF. The CDR3 DNA is TGTGCCAGCAGCTCAAAGCCGGGACTAGCGGGAGTCGAGCAGTACTTC.